This T cell receptor (beta chain) stems from a study of T-cell reconstitution after alpha-beta-depleted transplantation in children listed by TCRdb under 2016. In terms of the full investigation: The study quantitatively tracked T-cell immune reconstitution after TCRalphabeta/CD19-depleted allogeneic hematopoietic cell transplantation in children using TCR repertoire profiling.

With respect to this clonotype: What antigen it recognizes has not been identified. Base quality data are lacking; no much larger clone is found one base away.

Libraries were made using PCR. The sequencing machine was an Illumina HiSeq 2500. TCR libraries were prepared with molecular barcoding, using unique molecular identifiers to normalize TCRbeta repertoire quantification. TCRdb took the public reads, trimmed them with fastp at Q25, ran MiXCR for clone calling and kept in-frame beta chains. Under each unique CDR3 protein, matching rows form one entry showing the most common genes and DNA. The sample contains roughly 500,000 distinct CDR3 sequences, around a third of them found a single time. The ten most abundant clones make up under 3% of the sample. From a lookup of the germline V gene (reference sequence), CDR1 and CDR2 are GTSNPN and SVGIG. Spanning cysteine to phenylalanine, the CDR3 consists of 15 amino acids. Only CDR3 DNA is held: 45 bases, read in frame from base 1. Trimming leaves V shorter by 0 bases and J shorter by 9 bases, with the junction holding 5 bases beyond the gene matches.

This TCR was recovered from a human donor who donated a stem cell graft to a child with aplastic anemia. The chain employs TRBV30 and TRBJ2-1, with 13 bases matching TRBD2. The starting material was PBMCs from the stem cell graft donor, obtained from the stem cell graft. CDR3 region: CAWSVRTSGSTEQFF. The nucleotides are TGTGCCTGGAGTGTACGGACTAGCGGGAGTACTGAGCAGTTCTTC.